This T cell receptor beta chain was found in a study of Ad26.COV2.S vaccination and SARS-CoV-2 variants. Treatment of the sample: around 19 received Ad26.COV2.S at low or high dose, single or two shots; 5 received placebo; per-sample allocation not given. Sampling occurred on day 63 after the first vaccine or placebo injection. The assay was immunoSEQ multiplex PCR, and TCRdb's table has in-frame clones only and misses some. The repertoire holds some 420,000 clones, roughly 90% seen once, with 3.6% in the top ten. The CDR3 is 17 amino acids. V was clipped by 5 bases and J by 0 bases, with 14 bases between them. The V gene's germline CDR1 is SEHNR and CDR2 FQNEAQ (reference sequence).

The sequencing here drew on peripheral blood, taken in a trial of Ad26.COV2.S vaccine versus placebo. The TCR originated in a person aged 18 to 65 who received the Ad26.COV2.S COVID-19 vaccine or a placebo. V and J are TRBV7-9 and TRBJ2-6; a weak D match, TRBD1 (6 bases). The CDR3 DNA reads as TGTGCCAGCAGCGTCCCGGGACAATTCTCTGGGGCCAACGTCCTGACTTTC. Its translation: CASSVPGQFSGANVLTF.